Presented here are 28 T cell receptor beta chains from one specimen sequenced in a study of T cells in Graves' hyperthyroidism and ophthalmopathy (dated by TCRdb to about 2019). Libraries were prepared through multiplex PCR. The instrument given in TCRdb is Illumina HiSeq 2000. The TCR beta CDR3 regions were amplified from RNA transcripts. A first-round RT-PCR of the TCR CDR3 used the HTBI primer set with the Qiagen OneStep RT-PCR kit. Using fastp at Q25 and MiXCR, TCRdb reprocessed the public reads and kept productive beta chains. Every CDR3 protein is listed once, alongside the most common genes and DNA of its rows. In all, the sample holds hundreds of thousands of distinct CDR3 sequences, and over 15% of those were seen once. Of the sample, roughly 18% falls within the top ten clones. The specimen sequenced was blood. The origin of the receptors is a woman younger than 30 with Graves' hyperthyroidism.

This chain joins TRBV20-1 and TRBJ2-7; TRBD1 aligns across 8 bases. CDR3 length: 13 amino acids. With 0 bases clipped from V and 2 bases from J, the junction kept 0 bases outside the gene matches. Germline CDR1 and CDR2: DFQATT and SNEGSKA (reference sequence). Here the CDR3 reads CSARDRGPYEQYF. The CDR3 coding sequence is TGCAGTGCTAGAGACAGGGGGCCCTACGAGCAGTACTTC.

This clonotype was recorded many times. CDR3 coding DNA: TGTGCCAGCAGTGGAACCCCCGGGGGGGGAGGCACTGAAGCTTTCTTT. This encodes CASSGTPGGGGTEAFF. The chain is built from TRBV6-1 and TRBJ1-1; D might be TRBD1 (5 bases). The germline gives CDR1 MNHNS, CDR2 SASEGT. The CDR3 runs 16 residues. V shed 4 bases and J shed 4 bases, with 19 bases lying between them.

This clonotype was observed a few times. CDR3 amino acids: CATSPRGQGARNYGYTF. The CDR3 DNA follows: TGTGCCACCAGTCCTCGGGGACAGGGGGCGCGTAACTATGGCTACACCTTC. The genes are TRBV15 and TRBJ1-2, with 12 bases fitting TRBD1. The germline V gene encodes CDR1 LNHNV and CDR2 YYDKDF (reference sequence). CDR3 length: 17 amino acids. Trimming at V came to 6 bases and at J to 1 base, leaving 9 bases not matched to a gene.

The chain links TRBV27 to TRBJ2-7, with TRBD1 matching 7 bases. Germline lookup yields CDR1 MNHEY and CDR2 SMNVEV (reference sequence). Trimming at V came to 7 bases and at J to 2 bases, leaving 11 bases not matched to a gene. CDR3 length: 15 residues. This CDR3 is CASNHGRQGAYEQYF. The CDR3 coding sequence is TGTGCCAGCAACCATGGTCGGCAGGGGGCCTACGAGCAGTACTTC.

This chain joins TRBV9 and TRBJ2-7; 7 bases agree with TRBD2. CDR1 SGDLS and CDR2 YYNGEE come from the germline V gene. The V gene end was trimmed by 0 bases and the J gene end by 4 bases; junction bases not matched to a gene: 7. The CDR3 spans 15 residues. The DNA for the CDR3 is TGTGCCAGCAGCGTAGAAGCGGGAAGCTCTTACGAGCAGTACTTC. Translation: CASSVEAGSSYEQYF.

Note on this clonotype: An end of the junction differs from the germline gene, which may be a read error. The rearrangement joins TRBV20-1 to TRBJ1-5; D uncertain. CDR1 is DFQATT and CDR2 is SNEGSKA in the germline V gene (reference sequence). The CDR3 extends over 13 amino acids. DNA of the CDR3: TGCAGTGCCCGCCAACAGATCAATCAGCCCCAGCAGTTT. This encodes CSARQQINQPQQF.

This clonotype was observed a few times. The DNA for the CDR3 is TGTGCCAGCGACCGGGAGCAGGACGAGCAGTACTTC. This sequence encodes CASDREQDEQYF. V and J are TRBV2 and TRBJ2-7, with TRBD2 as a possible D gene (6 bases). The CDR3 extends over 12 amino acids. Trimming took off 8 bases at V and 5 bases at J, with 13 bases between the two ends. CDR1 is SNHLY and CDR2 is FYNNEI in the germline V gene.

This clonotype was seen at least ten times. This chain joins TRBV27 and TRBJ2-5, with TRBD2 matching 12 bases. Germline trimming cut 5 bases from V and 7 bases from J; bases unmatched to any gene: 11. The CDR3 contains 16 residues. CDR1 and CDR2 from the germline V gene are MNHEY and SMNVEV (reference sequence). The CDR3: CASSPGLAGNYRTQYF. CDR3 bases: TGTGCCAGCAGTCCCGGACTAGCGGGGAACTATAGGACCCAGTACTTC.

This clonotype was picked up many times. The chain employs TRBV12-3 or TRBV12-4 and TRBJ2-5, with 8 bases fitting TRBD2. The CDR3 is made up of 14 amino acids. Trimming removed 4 bases from V and 4 bases from J; junction bases left unmatched: 5. CDR3 sequence reads: CASSSTGTRETQYF. In nucleotides, the CDR3 is TGTGCCAGCAGTTCAACCGGGACTAGAGAGACCCAGTACTTC.

This clonotype was recorded many times. The chain uses TRBV6-2 or TRBV6-3 and TRBJ2-2; the D gene is possibly TRBD1 (5 bases). With 2 bases removed from V and 2 bases from J, the gap between germline ends came to 12 bases. The germline gives CDR1 MNHEY, CDR2 SVGEGT. The CDR3 length is 16 residues. CDR3 loop: CASSYNWGPNTGELFF. For the CDR3, the DNA is TGTGCCAGCAGTTACAACTGGGGCCCAAACACCGGGGAGCTGTTTTTT.

This clonotype was picked up a small number of times. The chain employs TRBV20-1 and TRBJ1-1; D remains unclear. V lost 5 bases and J lost 6, with 19 bases in between. There are 14 residues in the CDR3. CDR1 and CDR2 (germline): DFQATT, SNEGSKA (reference sequence). Written as DNA, the CDR3 is TGCAGTGCTCGAGTCCCTGCACCTATTGCTGAAGCTTTCTTT. It is translated as CSARVPAPIAEAFF.

This clonotype appeared a few times. The rearrangement joins TRBV6-2 or TRBV6-3 to TRBJ2-6; D tentatively reads TRBD1 or TRBD2 (5 bases each). Germline CDR1 and CDR2: MNHEY and SVGEGT. CDR3 length: 14 residues. Trimming removed 10 bases at V and 0 bases at J, with 10 bases between. The CDR3 nucleotides read TGTGCCAACTCGAGGGGCTCTGGGGCCAACGTCCTGACTTTC. This codes for CANSRGSGANVLTF.

This clonotype occurred a few times. The chain joins TRBV6-2 or TRBV6-3 to TRBJ2-7, with D tentatively TRBD1 (6 bases). Germline-derived CDR1 and CDR2 are MNHEY and SVGEGT. Between the trimmed V and J ends, which lost 7 bases and 3 bases, there was a span of 16 bases. The CDR3 is 14 residues long. CDR3 protein: CASKSRDNIYEQYF. The CDR3 region has the DNA TGTGCCAGCAAATCCCGGGACAATATCTACGAGCAGTACTTC.

This clonotype was seen at least ten times. This rearrangement joins TRBV20-1 to TRBJ1-3; D gene unclear. Trimming removed 0 bases from V and 2 bases from J, with 11 bases in between. The germline CDR1 and CDR2 sequences are DFQATT and SNEGSKA (reference sequence). The CDR3 runs 15 residues. CDR3 sequence: CSAREREIAGNTIYF. The CDR3, as DNA: TGCAGTGCTAGAGAGAGGGAAATCGCTGGAAACACCATATATTTT.

This chain links TRBV28 with TRBJ2-5, with 8 nucleotides matching TRBD2. The trim removed 5 bases at V and 6 bases at J, leaving 8 bases unmatched. This CDR3 is built from 14 residues. Per germline, CDR1 MDHEN and CDR2 SYDVKM. CDR3 bases: TGTGCCAGCAGTGTTCCCCAGCGGGAGAAGACCCAGTACTTC. This sequence encodes CASSVPQREKTQYF.

The chain has TRBV3-1 and TRBJ2-7; 10 bases agree with TRBD2. J was trimmed by 7 bases and V by 4 bases; bases with no gene match: 13. Germline V gene lookup returns CDR1 LGHDT and CDR2 YNNKEL (reference sequence). This CDR3 has 16 residues. CDR3 nucleotide sequence: TGTGCCAGCAGCCTCTCCACTAGCGGGGAACTTGGAGAGCAGTACTTC. The encoded protein is CASSLSTSGELGEQYF.

The chain joins TRBV24-1 to TRBJ1-5, with D uncertain. The CDR3 length is 14 residues. Trimming pared 4 bases from V and 5 bases from J, leaving 11 bases between. Germline loops: CDR1 KGHDR, CDR2 SFDVKD. The CDR3 protein is CATSDASSHQPQHF. The CDR3 DNA is TGTGCCACCAGTGACGCTTCTTCACATCAGCCCCAGCATTTT.

The sample holds many counts of this clonotype. V gene TRBV2 combines with J gene TRBJ2-5; no definite D call. The CDR3 spans 13 residues. With 4 bases removed from V and 5 bases from J, the gap between germline ends came to 11 bases. Looked up from germline, CDR1 is SNHLY and CDR2 is FYNNEI. The CDR3 loop reads CASSAPNAETQYF. The CDR3 region has the DNA TGTGCCAGCAGTGCACCGAATGCGGAGACCCAGTACTTC. Supplemented by reference TRBV2 and TRBJ2-5, the full variable domain reads EPEVTQTPSHQVTQMGQEVILRCVPISNHLYFYWYRQILGQKVEFLVSFYNNEISEKSEIFDDQFSVERPDGSNFTLKIRSTKLEDSAMYFCASSAPNAETQYFGPGTRLLVL.

Many counts were recorded for this clonotype. The V call is TRBV20-1, the J call TRBJ1-5, with D unclear. Germline CDR1 reads DFQATT; CDR2 reads SNEGSKA (reference sequence). Deletions cut 6 bases from V and 4 bases from J, with 10 bases between. The CDR3 runs to 12 residues. CDR3 sequence reads: CSAEDGNQPQHF. The DNA for the CDR3 is TGCAGTGCCGAGGACGGGAATCAGCCCCAGCATTTT.

The chain is built from TRBV6-1 and TRBJ2-7, with 12 nucleotides matching TRBD2. The CDR3 covers 16 residues. Germline CDR1 and CDR2: MNHNS and SASEGT. J was trimmed by 4 bases and V by 2 bases; bases with no gene match: 6. DNA of the CDR3: TGTGCCAGCAGTGAATGGACTAGCGGGGCGTGGTACGAGCAGTACTTC. This gives the protein CASSEWTSGAWYEQYF.

V usage is TRBV19 and J usage is TRBJ1-5; no firm D call. V lost 5 bases to trimming and J lost 0 bases, with 8 bases between them. Germline V gene lookup returns CDR1 LNHDA and CDR2 SQIVND (reference sequence). The CDR3 runs 14 residues. The CDR3 loop reads CASSSESSNQPQHF. The CDR3 DNA is TGTGCCAGTAGTTCGGAGAGTAGCAATCAGCCCCAGCATTTT.

Ten or more counts support this clonotype. The chain combines TRBV10-3 with TRBJ2-7; D not certain. V lost 2 bases to trimming and J lost 0 bases, with 11 bases between them. The germline V gene encodes CDR1 ENHRY and CDR2 SYGVKD. The CDR3 sequence is 15 residues long. The CDR3 reads CAISEKGDPSYEQYF. As DNA, the CDR3 is TGTGCCATCAGTGAGAAGGGCGACCCCTCCTACGAGCAGTACTTC.

This clonotype was counted between two and nine times. The chain has TRBV10-3 and TRBJ1-5; 7 nucleotides match TRBD1. Germline V lookup: CDR1 ENHRY, CDR2 SYGVKD. Trimming removed 1 base from V and 6 bases from J; junction bases left unmatched: 6. CDR3 size: 15 residues. CDR3 loop: CAISEWRGLGQPQHF. CDR3 coding DNA: TGTGCCATCAGTGAGTGGAGGGGGCTCGGTCAGCCCCAGCATTTT.

This clonotype has just a few counts. The rearrangement links TRBV29-1 to TRBJ1-1; TRBD1 matches 8 bases. Germline V gene sequence: CDR1 SQVTM, CDR2 ANQGSEA. J lost 5 bases, V lost 4 bases, and 9 bases had no gene match. This CDR3 has 14 residues. The CDR3: CSVGSVRGRTEAFF. The CDR3 DNA reads TGCAGCGTTGGTTCGGTCAGGGGGCGGACTGAAGCTTTCTTT.

The chain links TRBV4-1 to TRBJ1-4; 9 bases fit TRBD1. This CDR3 is 14 amino acids long. Germline-derived CDR1 and CDR2 are MGHRA and YSYEKL. The V segment lost 4 bases and the J segment 6 bases; nucleotides outside the gene matches: 3. The CDR3 loop is CASSPGTGYEKLFF. The CDR3 coding sequence is TGCGCCAGCAGCCCGGGGACAGGGTATGAAAAACTGTTTTTT.

The V gene is TRBV29-1, the J gene TRBJ1-2; D remains unclear. Germline CDR1 is SQVTM and CDR2 is ANQGSEA. This CDR3 has 11 amino acids. V shed 3 bases and J shed 8 bases, with 10 bases lying between them. The CDR3 region is CSVDVLEGYTF. In nucleotides, the CDR3 is TGCAGCGTTGACGTTTTGGAAGGCTACACCTTC.

Points on this clonotype: This may arise from a read error, as a much more abundant clone is one base away. The chain uses TRBV6-2 or TRBV6-3 and TRBJ2-7; TRBD2 matches 8 bases. The J call is doubtful: the DNA matches TRBJ2-1 better. The CDR3 is made up of 15 amino acids. CDR1 and CDR2 (germline): MNHEY, SVGEGT. Here the CDR3 DNA reads TGTGCCACCAGAGAGTCGGGACTAGTTACCTACGAGCAGTTCTTC. This codes for CATRESGLVTYEQFF.

The V call is TRBV9, the J call TRBJ2-1, with D perhaps matching TRBD2 (5 bases). This CDR3 is built from 12 residues. V lost 4 bases to trimming and J lost 6 bases, with 8 bases between them. CDR1 and CDR2 (germline): SGDLS, YYNGEE. Here the CDR3 reads CASSSGSNEQFF. The CDR3 coding sequence is TGTGCCAGCAGCTCGGGAAGCAATGAGCAGTTCTTC.